A selection of T cell receptor beta chains follows, all from one sample in a study of T cell repertoires in aging, cancer and after chemotherapy. TCRdb analysed the multiplex PCR reads with MiXCR anew, one entry per CDR3 protein. The table shows about 13,000 distinct CDR3 sequences, with less than 30% occurring only once. The source material was blood. All receptors derive from a human donor in good health. The CDR3 runs from the conserved cysteine through the conserved F or W. The D gene is left open where the match is weak. Some rows mark clone size as missing; the rest say once, few, many or name a class of expanded clone.

J gene: TRBJ1-6; V gene: TRBV19; clone size: few; D gene: .; CDR3 protein: CASTLGISNSPLHF; CDR3 DNA: TGTGCCAGTACCCTAGGAATAAGTAATTCACCCCTCCACTTT
J gene: TRBJ2-1; V gene: TRBV19; clone size: .; D gene: .; CDR3 protein: CASSIVGGAYGEQFF; CDR3 DNA: TGTGCCAGTAGTATAGTAGGGGGGGCTTATGGTGAGCAGTTCTTC
J gene: TRBJ2-1; V gene: TRBV20-1; clone size: few; D gene: TRBD2; CDR3 protein: CSASAWGGGRSNEQFF; CDR3 DNA: TGCAGTGCTAGCGCTTGGGGCGGGGGGCGCTCAAATGAGCAGTTCTTC
J gene: TRBJ1-2; V gene: TRBV19; clone size: .; D gene: .; CDR3 protein: CASSDPRWGSYGYTF; CDR3 DNA: TGTGCCAGTAGTGACCCGCGGTGGGGCAGCTATGGCTACACCTTC
J gene: TRBJ2-7; V gene: TRBV10-3; clone size: few; D gene: .; CDR3 protein: CAISHTTGYEQYF; CDR3 DNA: TGTGCCATCAGTCACACTACGGGCTACGAGCAGTACTTC
J gene: TRBJ1-2; V gene: TRBV7-2; clone size: many; D gene: .; CDR3 protein: CASTSGRGNYGYTF; CDR3 DNA: TGTGCCAGCACCTCAGGGAGGGGGAACTATGGCTACACCTTC
J gene: TRBJ1-1; V gene: TRBV6-5; clone size: few; D gene: .; CDR3 protein: CASSYIANTEAFF; CDR3 DNA: TGTGCCAGCAGTTACATCGCGAACACTGAAGCTTTCTTT
J gene: TRBJ2-2; V gene: TRBV6-5; clone size: .; D gene: .; CDR3 protein: CASSYSTGTGELFF; CDR3 DNA: TGTGCCAGCAGTTACTCTACCGGGACCGGGGAGCTGTTTTTT
J gene: TRBJ1-4; V gene: TRBV13; clone size: .; D gene: .; CDR3 protein: CASSSEVETDNEKLFF; CDR3 DNA: TGTGCCAGCAGTTCGGAGGTTGAGACAGATAATGAAAAACTGTTTTTT
J gene: TRBJ2-3; V gene: TRBV6-5; clone size: few; D gene: TRBD2; CDR3 protein: CASSERGTSGGRGGTDTQYF; CDR3 DNA: TGTGCCAGCAGTGAAAGGGGGACTAGCGGGGGGCGGGGGGGCACAGATACGCAGTATTTT
J gene: TRBJ2-3; V gene: TRBV6-5; clone size: few; D gene: TRBD2; CDR3 protein: CASSFSSGGSGDTQYF; CDR3 DNA: TGTGCCAGCAGTTTCTCTAGCGGGGGGTCGGGGGATACGCAGTATTTT
J gene: TRBJ1-5; V gene: TRBV20-1; clone size: .; D gene: .; CDR3 protein: CSARGGGVGQPQHF; CDR3 DNA: TGCAGTGCTAGAGGAGGAGGGGTCGGGCAGCCCCAGCATTTT
J gene: TRBJ2-5; V gene: TRBV6-5; clone size: few; D gene: .; CDR3 protein: CASRLTVAQETQYF; CDR3 DNA: TGTGCCAGCAGATTGACGGTAGCCCAAGAGACCCAGTACTTC
J gene: TRBJ1-6; V gene: TRBV10-3; clone size: .; D gene: .; CDR3 protein: CAISDPLTSPLHF; CDR3 DNA: TGTGCCATCAGTGATCCTTTAACATCACCCCTCCACTTT
J gene: TRBJ2-5; V gene: TRBV5-3; clone size: .; D gene: TRBD2; CDR3 protein: CARSLTPGGRETQYF; CDR3 DNA: TGTGCCAGAAGCTTAACCCCGGGGGGGCGGGAGACCCAGTACTTC
J gene: TRBJ2-1; V gene: TRBV6-1; clone size: .; D gene: .; CDR3 protein: CASSGRQDNEQFF; CDR3 DNA: TGTGCCAGCAGTGGCCGACAGGACAATGAGCAGTTCTTC
J gene: TRBJ2-3; V gene: TRBV7-9; clone size: .; D gene: TRBD2; CDR3 protein: CASSQPLGLAGGRVTDTQYF; CDR3 DNA: TGCGCCAGCAGCCAACCCCTAGGACTAGCGGGGGGGCGTGTCACAGATACGCAGTATTTT
J gene: TRBJ1-2; V gene: TRBV28; clone size: .; D gene: TRBD1; CDR3 protein: CASSFVGRQGYGYTF; CDR3 DNA: TGTGCCAGCAGTTTTGTGGGTCGACAGGGCTATGGCTACACCTTC
J gene: TRBJ2-5; V gene: TRBV4-3; clone size: once; D gene: TRBD2; CDR3 protein: CASSQDLGSSGGVRETQYF; CDR3 DNA: TGCGCCAGCAGCCAAGATCTCGGGTCTAGCGGGGGGGTTCGAGAGACCCAGTACTTC
J gene: TRBJ2-1; V gene: TRBV6-5; clone size: few; D gene: TRBD2; CDR3 protein: CASRPTAGGPYNEQFF; CDR3 DNA: TGTGCCAGCAGACCTACAGCGGGGGGCCCCTACAATGAGCAGTTCTTC
J gene: TRBJ1-2; V gene: TRBV6-4; clone size: many; D gene: .; CDR3 protein: CASSGGGGYTF; CDR3 DNA: TGTGCCAGCAGTGGGGGTGGTGGCTACACCTTC
J gene: TRBJ1-1; V gene: TRBV19; clone size: few; D gene: .; CDR3 protein: CASLPQGYTEAFF; CDR3 DNA: TGTGCCAGTCTCCCCCAAGGTTACACTGAAGCTTTCTTT
J gene: TRBJ2-7; V gene: TRBV23-1; clone size: .; D gene: .; CDR3 protein: CASRVNPYEQYF; CDR3 DNA: TGCGCCAGCCGCGTCAATCCCTACGAGCAGTACTTC
J gene: TRBJ2-1; V gene: TRBV19; clone size: .; D gene: TRBD2; CDR3 protein: CASSKTSGGVNEQFF; CDR3 DNA: TGTGCCAGTAGCAAGACTAGCGGGGGGGTCAATGAGCAGTTCTTC
J gene: TRBJ2-7; V gene: TRBV20-1; clone size: .; D gene: TRBD1; CDR3 protein: CSAREDRGSEQYF; CDR3 DNA: TGCAGTGCTAGAGAGGACAGGGGGAGCGAGCAGTACTTC
J gene: TRBJ1-6; V gene: TRBV19; clone size: few; D gene: .; CDR3 protein: CASSIYSGGTSPLHF; CDR3 DNA: TGTGCCAGTAGTATATACTCTGGGGGGACTTCACCCCTCCACTTT
J gene: TRBJ1-2; V gene: TRBV18; clone size: many; D gene: .; CDR3 protein: CASSSEALSYTF; CDR3 DNA: TGTGCCAGCTCATCGGAAGCCTTGTCCTACACCTTC
J gene: TRBJ1-6; V gene: TRBV21-1; clone size: .; D gene: .; CDR3 protein: CASRNQSGSSYNSPLHF; CDR3 DNA: TGTGCCAGCAGGAACCAATCGGGGAGCTCCTATAATTCACCCCTCCACTTT
J gene: TRBJ2-3; V gene: TRBV7-6; clone size: medium-sized; D gene: TRBD2; CDR3 protein: CASSQGTSGGRADTQYF; CDR3 DNA: TGTGCCAGCAGCCAGGGGACTAGCGGGGGTAGAGCAGATACGCAGTATTTT
J gene: TRBJ2-7; V gene: TRBV10-1; clone size: .; D gene: TRBD1; CDR3 protein: CARGVQGARRYEQYF; CDR3 DNA: TGCGCCAGGGGCGTACAGGGGGCGCGTCGGTACGAGCAGTACTTC
J gene: TRBJ2-7; V gene: TRBV4-3; clone size: .; D gene: .; CDR3 protein: CASSQETGNFGYEQYF; CDR3 DNA: TGCGCCAGCAGCCAAGAAACAGGGAATTTTGGCTACGAGCAGTACTTC
J gene: TRBJ2-2; V gene: TRBV4-2; clone size: .; D gene: TRBD1; CDR3 protein: CASSPGQGDTGELFF; CDR3 DNA: TGTGCCAGCAGCCCGGGACAGGGGGACACCGGGGAGCTGTTTTTT
J gene: TRBJ1-3; V gene: TRBV27; clone size: many; D gene: .; CDR3 protein: CASMSRAGNTIYF; CDR3 DNA: TGTGCCAGCATGTCCAGGGCGGGAAACACCATATATTTT
J gene: TRBJ1-2; V gene: TRBV7-9; clone size: .; D gene: .; CDR3 protein: CASSAQDRGYTF; CDR3 DNA: TGTGCCAGCAGCGCCCAAGATCGTGGCTACACCTTC
J gene: TRBJ2-7; V gene: TRBV5-1; clone size: few; D gene: TRBD2; CDR3 protein: CASSASGDYEQYF; CDR3 DNA: TGCGCCAGCAGTGCTAGCGGGGATTACGAGCAGTACTTC
J gene: TRBJ2-7; V gene: TRBV6-6; clone size: .; D gene: .; CDR3 protein: CASSMTGTHEQYF; CDR3 DNA: TGTGCCAGCAGCATGACAGGAACTCACGAGCAGTACTTC
J gene: TRBJ1-1; V gene: TRBV5-4; clone size: .; D gene: .; CDR3 protein: CASTLPGGLNTEAFF; CDR3 DNA: TGTGCCAGCACCCTGCCCGGGGGATTGAACACTGAAGCTTTCTTT
J gene: TRBJ1-1; V gene: TRBV20-1; clone size: few; D gene: .; CDR3 protein: CSARDPRGGSTEAFF; CDR3 DNA: TGCAGTGCTAGAGATCCGCGGGGAGGGAGCACTGAAGCTTTCTTT
J gene: TRBJ2-1; V gene: TRBV30; clone size: few; D gene: TRBD1; CDR3 protein: CAWSLRTGAGQFF; CDR3 DNA: TGTGCCTGGAGTTTGCGGACAGGGGCTGGGCAGTTCTTC
J gene: TRBJ2-5; V gene: TRBV6-5; clone size: once; D gene: TRBD1; CDR3 protein: CASSRQGAKTQYF; CDR3 DNA: TGTGCCAGCAGCCGACAGGGGGCAAAGACCCAGTACTTC
J gene: TRBJ1-1; V gene: TRBV10-3; clone size: .; D gene: .; CDR3 protein: CAINSGRNTEAFF; CDR3 DNA: TGTGCCATCAATTCAGGGAGGAACACTGAAGCTTTCTTT
J gene: TRBJ2-3; V gene: TRBV6-5; clone size: few; D gene: .; CDR3 protein: CASSHRLADTQYF; CDR3 DNA: TGTGCCAGCAGTCATAGGCTGGCAGATACGCAGTATTTT
J gene: TRBJ1-5; V gene: TRBV25-1; clone size: .; D gene: .; CDR3 protein: CASTRGSGQPQHF; CDR3 DNA: TGTGCCAGCACGCGGGGATCGGGTCAGCCCCAGCATTTT
J gene: TRBJ2-7; V gene: TRBV14; clone size: medium-sized; D gene: TRBD1; CDR3 protein: CASSNGQVSIPHF; CDR3 DNA: TGTGCCAGCAGCAACGGACAGGTGTCTATTCCCCACTTC
J gene: TRBJ2-1; V gene: TRBV7-2; clone size: medium-sized; D gene: TRBD2; CDR3 protein: CASSLTSGSYEQFF; CDR3 DNA: TGTGCCAGCAGCTTGACTAGCGGGAGCTATGAGCAGTTCTTC
J gene: TRBJ2-7; V gene: TRBV10-3; clone size: .; D gene: TRBD2; CDR3 protein: CAISGTSGGGEQYF; CDR3 DNA: TGTGCCATCAGCGGGACTAGCGGGGGTGGCGAGCAGTACTTC
J gene: TRBJ2-1; V gene: TRBV12-3/TRBV12-4; clone size: few; D gene: TRBD1; CDR3 protein: CASQRTGRPNEQFF; CDR3 DNA: TGTGCCAGCCAGCGGACAGGAAGACCCAATGAGCAGTTCTTC
J gene: TRBJ2-2; V gene: TRBV6-2/TRBV6-3; clone size: .; D gene: .; CDR3 protein: CASSYHRGGSRGTGELFF; CDR3 DNA: TGTGCCAGCAGTTATCACAGGGGAGGTTCGCGGGGCACCGGGGAGCTGTTTTTT
J gene: TRBJ2-7; V gene: TRBV6-6; clone size: few; D gene: TRBD1; CDR3 protein: CASSSLTGGSEQYF; CDR3 DNA: TGTGCCAGCAGTTCACTTACAGGGGGCAGCGAGCAGTACTTC
J gene: TRBJ2-1; V gene: TRBV11-2; clone size: .; D gene: .; CDR3 protein: CASSLGAVGEQFF; CDR3 DNA: TGTGCCAGCAGCTTAGGGGCAGTAGGTGAGCAGTTCTTC
J gene: TRBJ1-1; V gene: TRBV27; clone size: .; D gene: .; CDR3 protein: CASSLVGVTEAFF; CDR3 DNA: TGTGCCAGCAGTTTGGTGGGGGTTACTGAAGCTTTCTTT
J gene: TRBJ2-2; V gene: TRBV6-5; clone size: few; D gene: .; CDR3 protein: CASSYRGQINTGELFF; CDR3 DNA: TGTGCCAGCAGTTATCGTGGACAGATAAACACCGGGGAGCTGTTTTTT
J gene: TRBJ1-5; V gene: TRBV12-3/TRBV12-4; clone size: .; D gene: .; CDR3 protein: CASSQTRGSQPQHF; CDR3 DNA: TGTGCCAGCAGTCAGACCAGAGGGAGCCAGCCCCAGCATTTT
J gene: TRBJ1-2; V gene: TRBV6-5; clone size: many; D gene: .; CDR3 protein: CASSYSGDYGYTF; CDR3 DNA: TGTGCCAGCAGTTACTCCGGGGACTATGGCTACACCTTC
J gene: TRBJ1-2; V gene: TRBV12-3/TRBV12-4; clone size: .; D gene: TRBD1; CDR3 protein: CASRPGQGSYGYTF; CDR3 DNA: TGTGCCAGCAGACCGGGACAGGGAAGCTATGGCTACACCTTC
J gene: TRBJ1-1; V gene: TRBV7-9; clone size: .; D gene: .; CDR3 protein: CASSPPQGNTEAFF; CDR3 DNA: TGTGCCAGCAGCCCGCCCCAGGGGAACACTGAAGCTTTCTTT
J gene: TRBJ1-2; V gene: TRBV30; clone size: medium-sized; D gene: .; CDR3 protein: CAWSVRVNYGYTF; CDR3 DNA: TGTGCCTGGAGTGTACGGGTGAACTATGGCTACACCTTC
J gene: TRBJ1-2; V gene: TRBV6-6; clone size: .; D gene: .; CDR3 protein: CASSYSGDSNYGYTF; CDR3 DNA: TGTGCCAGCAGTTACTCGGGGGATTCTAACTATGGCTACACCTTC
J gene: TRBJ2-7; V gene: TRBV9; clone size: .; D gene: TRBD1; CDR3 protein: CASSTRDRVGSYEQYF; CDR3 DNA: TGCGCCAGCAGCACACGGGACAGGGTAGGATCCTACGAGCAGTACTTC
J gene: TRBJ2-7; V gene: TRBV6-1; clone size: few; D gene: TRBD2; CDR3 protein: CASSELAGGYYEQYF; CDR3 DNA: TGTGCCAGCAGTGAACTGGCGGGGGGATACTACGAGCAGTACTTC